The TCR beta chain described here comes from a study of regulatory T cells in long-lasting Graves disease. Per the germline V gene, CDR1 is MNHEY and CDR2 is SVGEGT. This CDR3 region has 19 residues. V gave up 2 bases and J gave up 4 bases; unmatched junction bases: 17. This clonotype turned up a few times. Time point reported: newly diagnosed GD, antithyroid drugs for less than 3 months. The TCR library was prepared using RNA isolated from PBMCs. Construction of the TCR beta libraries employed iRepertoire HTBI primers in conjunction with Arm-PCR of CDR3 regions. TCRdb ran MiXCR on the multiplex PCR reads and lists one entry per CDR3 protein. This table has roughly 500,000 distinct CDR3 sequences, about 13% appearing once. A further study also used this sample, focusing on T cells in Graves' hyperthyroidism and ophthalmopathy.

The input for sequencing was peripheral blood mononuclear cells (PBMCs), taken at new diagnosis, from a patient treated with antithyroid drugs. This sequence joins TRBV6-2 or TRBV6-3 and TRBJ1-5; 7 nucleotides align to TRBD1. This TCR came from a man aged 25 to 40 with Graves disease. CDR3 residues: CASSYHNSPGQPFNQPQHF. In DNA form, the CDR3 reads TGTGCCAGCAGTTACCACAACTCACCGGGACAGCCTTTTAATCAGCCCCAGCATTTT.